The present TCR beta chain was sequenced within a study of tumor-infiltrating lymphocytes in primary liver carcinoma (dated by TCRdb to the late 2010s). Some background on the complete study: Of the five patients, three men and two women aged 30 to 69 years, four had hepatocellular carcinoma and one had combined HCC and intrahepatic cholangiocarcinoma. The tumors of the five patients were staged as T1-T3 N0M0, with maximum diameters ranging from roughly 4.2 to 10 cm. Roughly 3.5 to 8 million productive TCRbeta reads were obtained per sample, and no significant difference in read depth was found between tissue types. TCRbeta repertoire sequencing, expression microarrays and whole-exome sequencing were combined in the study across five regions of each liver tumor, with adjacent normal tissue and blood also included. A total of some 35 specimens from 5 patients went through TCRbeta repertoire sequencing, namely 25 tumor regions, 5 adjacent noncancerous liver tissues and 5 peripheral blood samples. Agilent mRNA microarray profiling was performed on the approximately 27 tumor region samples to relate TCRbeta repertoire diversity to the local molecular phenotype. Reproducibility between technical replicate repertoires was high, with correlation coefficients above 0.95 and mean shared-clone rates roughly 0.91. What the research found in general, with its limitations: Since the samples were bulk and unsorted, there was no way to compare CD4+ and CD8+ T cell repertoires. Repertoire overlap was found to be higher between tumor regions (mean around 35%) than between tumor-adjacent (approximately 17%) or tumor-blood (approximately 15%) pairs, consistent with antigen-driven expansion. Just about 7.5-25% of top clones turned up in all five regions of a tumor, which suggests spatial heterogeneity among tumor-infiltrating T cells. With just a few patients in the study, the authors point out that the findings should be validated in a larger study. Only the TCR beta chain was sequenced, so true repertoire diversity is likely underestimated because unpaired alpha chains were not captured. The top 250 clones made up a significantly larger repertoire fraction in tumors than in blood (p = 0.039).

Total RNA and DNA were co-extracted from roughly 20-30 mg of bulk tissue with the AllPrep DNA/RNA mini kit, without cell sorting. Between late 2015 and March 2016, about five patients in China with histopathologically diagnosed primary liver carcinoma had surgical resection. At the time of sampling, the patients had chronic HBV infection and had not received any treatment. Each tumor was sampled at five spatially separated regions: the tumor centre plus the superior, inferior, left-lateral and right-lateral poles. According to histology, viable tumor cells made up more than 85% of every tumor sample. Each fresh piece of tumor and adjacent tissue was cut in two, with one half stored in RNAlater at -80 degrees C and the other half sent for histology. The CDR3, from cysteine to phenylalanine, totals 13 residues. The kept DNA is CDR3 alone, 39 bases in frame from the first base. Trimming removed 3 bases from V and 3 bases from J, leaving 6 bases between the germline ends. CDR1 and CDR2 are drawn from the germline V gene: SGHVS, FQNEAQ.

This clonotype was counted many times. Its antigen specificity is not known. No base qualities exist here, and no much larger clone lies one base off it. A constant-region primer and ProtoScript II reverse transcriptase were used to reverse-transcribe TCRbeta-specific cDNA from about 0.55 ug total RNA. Three nested multiplex PCR rounds, following a slightly modified ARM-PCR procedure, were used to build the TCRbeta libraries. Each of the first two PCR rounds ran for approximately 11 cycles using multiplex TRBV1-TRBV30 forward primers together with a Cbeta reverse primer. Sample barcodes and Illumina adapters were added in a final 25-cycle PCR with Deep VentR polymerase. Before sequencing, amplicons between 200 and 500 bp were purified from gel using a QIAquick gel extraction kit. An Illumina HiSeq 2500 was used to sequence the TCRbeta amplicons, generating 250-bp paired-end reads. In the source study's methods: To recover full CDR3 sequences, reads were quality-trimmed using Trimmomatic v0.33 and paired reads were then merged using FLASH v1.2.11. V, D and J germline segments were assigned to the rearranged TCRbeta sequences by MiGEC v1.2.1b. Clonotype statistics, along with Shannon-Wiener diversity indices, were calculated using VDJtools v1.0.0. To reduce sampling bias, subsequent analyses other than the diversity analysis used only the 250 most abundant clonotypes in each sample. TCRdb trimmed public reads at Q25 via fastp, called clones via MiXCR and kept in-frame beta chains. Rows are unified per CDR3 protein, each entry keeping the most common DNA and genes. It is TCRdb's table, rather than the study itself, that gives the V and J calls and clone size. This sample gives about 130,000 distinct CDR3 sequences in total; 55% to 75% of them show up just once. The ten biggest clones cover less than 10% of the sample.

The chain was built from TRBV7-8 and TRBJ1-5, with the identity of the D gene unclear. This clonotype was sampled from a woman aged 55 to 70 with primary liver carcinoma and hepatitis B virus infection. Sequencing was done on a sample of liver tumor tissue from sampling region 3. The cell subset or site label corresponds to: tumor region T3, left-lateral pole. The CDR3 region has the sequence CASSFDSNQPQHF. The DNA sequence follows: TGTGCCAGCAGCTTTGATTCCAATCAGCCCCAGCATTTT.